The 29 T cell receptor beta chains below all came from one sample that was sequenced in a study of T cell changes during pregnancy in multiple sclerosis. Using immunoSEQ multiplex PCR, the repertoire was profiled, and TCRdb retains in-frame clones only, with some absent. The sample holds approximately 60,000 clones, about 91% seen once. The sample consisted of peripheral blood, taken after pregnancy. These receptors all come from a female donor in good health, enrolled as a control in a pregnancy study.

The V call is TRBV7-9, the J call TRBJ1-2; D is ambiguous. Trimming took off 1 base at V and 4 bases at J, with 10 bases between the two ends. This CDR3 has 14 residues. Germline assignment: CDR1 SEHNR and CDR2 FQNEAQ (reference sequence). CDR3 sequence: CASSLGHRGYGYTF. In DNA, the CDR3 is TGTGCCAGCAGCTTAGGGCATCGAGGCTATGGCTACACCTTC.

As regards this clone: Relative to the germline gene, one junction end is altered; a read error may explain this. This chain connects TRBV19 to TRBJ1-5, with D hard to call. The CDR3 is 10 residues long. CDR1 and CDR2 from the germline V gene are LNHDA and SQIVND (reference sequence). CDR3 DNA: TGTGCCAGTAGCATTCAGCCCCAGCATTTT. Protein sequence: CASSIQPQHF.

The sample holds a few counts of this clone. CDR3 in DNA: TGTGCCAGCAGCTTCTCGGGACACTCAAACTATGGCTACACCTTC. It is translated as CASSFSGHSNYGYTF. This rearrangement joins TRBV7-3 to TRBJ1-2; weak D call: TRBD1 (6 bases). V lost 3 bases and J lost 2, with 13 bases in between. CDR3 size: 15 residues. Germline V lookup: CDR1 SGHTA, CDR2 FQGTGA.

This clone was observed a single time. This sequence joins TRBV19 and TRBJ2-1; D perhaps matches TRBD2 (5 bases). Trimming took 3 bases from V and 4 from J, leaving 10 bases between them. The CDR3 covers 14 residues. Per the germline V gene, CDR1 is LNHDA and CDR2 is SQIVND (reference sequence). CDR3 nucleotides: TGTGCCAGTAGTATGACGTCGGGGTACAATGAGCAGTTCTTC. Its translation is CASSMTSGYNEQFF.

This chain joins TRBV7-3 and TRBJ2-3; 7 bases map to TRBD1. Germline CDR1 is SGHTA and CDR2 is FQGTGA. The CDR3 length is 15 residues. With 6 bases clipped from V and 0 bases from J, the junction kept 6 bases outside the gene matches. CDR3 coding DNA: TGTGCCAGCAGGTCTACAGGGGTTAGCACAGATACGCAGTATTTT. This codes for CASRSTGVSTDTQYF. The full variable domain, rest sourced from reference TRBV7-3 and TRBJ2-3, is GAGVSQTPSNKVTEKGKYVELRCDPISGHTALYWYRQSLGQGPEFLIYFQGTGAADDSGLPNDRFFAVRPEGSVSTLKIQRTERGDSAVYLCASRSTGVSTDTQYFGPGTRLTVL.

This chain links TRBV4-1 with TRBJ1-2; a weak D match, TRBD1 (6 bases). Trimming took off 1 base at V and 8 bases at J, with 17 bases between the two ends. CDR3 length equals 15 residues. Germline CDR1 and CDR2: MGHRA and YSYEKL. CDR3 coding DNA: TGCGCCAGCAGCCAAGGGAGGCAGGGGACGGAAGGCTACACCTTC. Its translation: CASSQGRQGTEGYTF.

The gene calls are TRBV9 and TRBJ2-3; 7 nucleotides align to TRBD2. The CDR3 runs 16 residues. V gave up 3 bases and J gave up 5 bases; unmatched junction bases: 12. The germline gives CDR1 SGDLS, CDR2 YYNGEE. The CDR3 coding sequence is TGTGCCAGCAGCGCTAGTAGCGGGCCCGGCGGAGATACGCAGTATTTT. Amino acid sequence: CASSASSGPGGDTQYF.

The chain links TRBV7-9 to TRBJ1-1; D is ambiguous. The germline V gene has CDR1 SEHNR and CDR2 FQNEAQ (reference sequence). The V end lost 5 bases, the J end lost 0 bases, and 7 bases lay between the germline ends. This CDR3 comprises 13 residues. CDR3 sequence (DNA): TGTGCCAGCAGCCCACAGATGAACACTGAAGCTTTCTTT. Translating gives CASSPQMNTEAFF.

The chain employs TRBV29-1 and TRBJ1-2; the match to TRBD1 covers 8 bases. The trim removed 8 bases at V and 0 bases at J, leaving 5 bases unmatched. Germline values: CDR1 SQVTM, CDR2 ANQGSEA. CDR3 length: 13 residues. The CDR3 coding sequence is TGCAGCATTGGGGACAGGTCTAACTATGGCTACACCTTC. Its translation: CSIGDRSNYGYTF.

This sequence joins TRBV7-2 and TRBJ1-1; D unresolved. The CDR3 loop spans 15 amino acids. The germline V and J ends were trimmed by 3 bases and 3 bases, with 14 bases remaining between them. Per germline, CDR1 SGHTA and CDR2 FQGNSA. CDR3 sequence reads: CASSFPRGGYTEAFF. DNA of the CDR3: TGTGCCAGCAGCTTCCCTCGGGGTGGGTACACTGAAGCTTTCTTT.

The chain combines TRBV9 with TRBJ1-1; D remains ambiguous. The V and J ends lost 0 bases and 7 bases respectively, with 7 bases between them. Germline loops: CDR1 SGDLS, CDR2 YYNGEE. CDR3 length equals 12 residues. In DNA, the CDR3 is TGTGCCAGCAGCGTAGAACTGCTTGAAGCTTTCTTT. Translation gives CASSVELLEAFF.

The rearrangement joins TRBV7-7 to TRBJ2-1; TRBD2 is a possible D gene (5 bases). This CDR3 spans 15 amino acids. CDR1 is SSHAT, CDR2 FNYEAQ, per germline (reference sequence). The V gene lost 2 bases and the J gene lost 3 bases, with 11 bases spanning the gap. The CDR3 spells CASSLSSSSYNEQFF. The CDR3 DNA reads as TGTGCCAGCAGCTTATCCTCTAGCAGCTACAATGAGCAGTTCTTC.

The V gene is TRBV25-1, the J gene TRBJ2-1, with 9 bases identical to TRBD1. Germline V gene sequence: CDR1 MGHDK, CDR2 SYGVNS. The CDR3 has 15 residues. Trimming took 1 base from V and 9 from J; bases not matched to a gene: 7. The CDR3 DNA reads TGTGCCAGCAGTGAATGGCTGGACAGGGGTGCTGAGCAGTTCTTC. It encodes CASSEWLDRGAEQFF.

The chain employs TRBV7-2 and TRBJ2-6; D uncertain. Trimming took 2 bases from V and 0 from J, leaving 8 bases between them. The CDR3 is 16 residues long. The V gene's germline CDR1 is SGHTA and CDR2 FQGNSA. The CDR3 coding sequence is TGTGCCAGCAGCTTAATGTCGGGCTCTGGGGCCAACGTCCTGACTTTC. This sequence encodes CASSLMSGSGANVLTF.

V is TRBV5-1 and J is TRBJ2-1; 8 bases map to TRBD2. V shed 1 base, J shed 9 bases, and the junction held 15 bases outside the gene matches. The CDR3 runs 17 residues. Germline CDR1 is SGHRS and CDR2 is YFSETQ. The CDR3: CASSLSNRASGLGEQFF. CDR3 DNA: TGCGCCAGCAGCTTGTCCAATCGGGCTAGCGGGTTGGGTGAGCAGTTCTTC.

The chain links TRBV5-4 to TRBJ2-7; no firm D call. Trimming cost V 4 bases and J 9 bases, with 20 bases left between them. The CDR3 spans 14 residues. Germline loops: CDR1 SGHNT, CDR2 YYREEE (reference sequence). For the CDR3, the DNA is TGTGCCAGCAGCCAGAACGGTCCCACTACGAGGCAGTACTTC. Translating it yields CASSQNGPTTRQYF. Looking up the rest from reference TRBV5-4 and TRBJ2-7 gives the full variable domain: ETGVTQSPTHLIKTRGQQVTLRCSSQSGHNTVSWYQQALGQGPQFIFQYYREEENGRGNFPPRFSGLQFPNYSSELNVNALELDDSALYLCASSQNGPTTRQYFGPGTRLTVT.

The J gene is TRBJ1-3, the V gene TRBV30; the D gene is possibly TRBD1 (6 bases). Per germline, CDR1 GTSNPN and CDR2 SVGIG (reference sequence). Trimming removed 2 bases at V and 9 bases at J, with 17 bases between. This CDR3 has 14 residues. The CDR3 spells CAWSFTGSYPTIYF. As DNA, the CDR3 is TGTGCCTGGAGTTTTACAGGGTCCTATCCCACCATATATTTT.

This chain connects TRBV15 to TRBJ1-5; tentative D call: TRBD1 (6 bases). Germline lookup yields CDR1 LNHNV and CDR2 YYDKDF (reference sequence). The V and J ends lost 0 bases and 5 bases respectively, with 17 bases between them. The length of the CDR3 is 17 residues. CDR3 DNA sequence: TGTGCCACCAGCAGAGATTTTAGGGGGGAGGGAGATCAGCCCCAGCATTTT. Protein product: CATSRDFRGEGDQPQHF.

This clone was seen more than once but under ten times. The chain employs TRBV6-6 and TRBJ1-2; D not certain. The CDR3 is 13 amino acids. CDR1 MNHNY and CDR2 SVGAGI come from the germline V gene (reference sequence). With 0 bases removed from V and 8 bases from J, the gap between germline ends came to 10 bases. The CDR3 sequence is CASSYSPSGGYTF. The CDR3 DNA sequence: TGTGCCAGCAGTTACTCCCCGTCAGGCGGCTACACCTTC.

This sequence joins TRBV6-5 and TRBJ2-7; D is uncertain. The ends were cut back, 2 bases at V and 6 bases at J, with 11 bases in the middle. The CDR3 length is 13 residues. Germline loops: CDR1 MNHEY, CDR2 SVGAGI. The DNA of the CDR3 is TGTGCCAGCAGTTACGATCGTTTCGGCGAGCAGTACTTC. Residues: CASSYDRFGEQYF.

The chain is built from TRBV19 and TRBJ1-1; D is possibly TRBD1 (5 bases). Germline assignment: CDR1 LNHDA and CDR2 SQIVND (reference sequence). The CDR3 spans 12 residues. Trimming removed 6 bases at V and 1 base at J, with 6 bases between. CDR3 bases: TGTGCCAGTAGAGGACAGAACACTGAAGCTTTCTTT. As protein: CASRGQNTEAFF.

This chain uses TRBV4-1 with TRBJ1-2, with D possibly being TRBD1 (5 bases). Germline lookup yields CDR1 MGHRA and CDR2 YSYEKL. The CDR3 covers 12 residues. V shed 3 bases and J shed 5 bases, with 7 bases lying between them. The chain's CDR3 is CASSQGPYGYTF. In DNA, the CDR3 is TGCGCCAGCAGCCAGGGGCCGTATGGCTACACCTTC.

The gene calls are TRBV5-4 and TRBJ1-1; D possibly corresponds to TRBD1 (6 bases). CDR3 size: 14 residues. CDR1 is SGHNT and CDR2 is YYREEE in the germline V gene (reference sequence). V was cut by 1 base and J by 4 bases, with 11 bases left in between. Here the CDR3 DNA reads TGTGCCAGCAGCTTGAACGACAGGACCACTGAAGCTTTCTTT. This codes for CASSLNDRTTEAFF.

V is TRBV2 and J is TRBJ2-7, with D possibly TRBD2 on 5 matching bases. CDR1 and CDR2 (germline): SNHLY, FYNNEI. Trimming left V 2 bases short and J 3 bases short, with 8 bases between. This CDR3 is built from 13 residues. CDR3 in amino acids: CASSEWENYEQYF. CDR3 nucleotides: TGTGCCAGCAGTGAATGGGAGAACTACGAGCAGTACTTC.

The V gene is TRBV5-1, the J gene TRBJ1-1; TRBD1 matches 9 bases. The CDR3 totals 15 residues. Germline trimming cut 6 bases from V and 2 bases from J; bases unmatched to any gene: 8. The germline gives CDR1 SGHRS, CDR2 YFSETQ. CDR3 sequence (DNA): TGCGCCAGCAAGATTCGACAGGGGGGCAACACTGAAGCTTTCTTT. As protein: CASKIRQGGNTEAFF.

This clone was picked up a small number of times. The CDR3 reads CASSAGTGGENTEAFF. The CDR3 DNA follows: TGTGCCAGCAGCGCCGGGACAGGGGGCGAGAACACTGAAGCTTTCTTT. The rearrangement joins TRBV9 to TRBJ1-1; 12 positions agree with TRBD1. The V gene end was trimmed by 3 bases and the J gene end by 1 base; junction bases not matched to a gene: 4. The CDR3 contains 16 residues. Germline CDR1 and CDR2: SGDLS and YYNGEE.

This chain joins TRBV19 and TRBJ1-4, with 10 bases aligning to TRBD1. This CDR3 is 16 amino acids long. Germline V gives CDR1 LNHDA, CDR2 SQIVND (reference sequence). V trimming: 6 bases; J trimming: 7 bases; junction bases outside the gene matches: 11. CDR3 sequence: CASRPGQGTWFEKLFF. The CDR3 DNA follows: TGTGCCAGTAGGCCGGGACAGGGGACTTGGTTTGAAAAACTGTTTTTT.

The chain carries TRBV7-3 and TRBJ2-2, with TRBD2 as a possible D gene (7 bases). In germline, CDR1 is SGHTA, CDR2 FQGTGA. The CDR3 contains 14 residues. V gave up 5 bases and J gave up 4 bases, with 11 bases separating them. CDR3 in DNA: TGTGCCAGCAGCCCGAGGGGGGGCACCGGGGAGCTGTTTTTT. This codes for CASSPRGGTGELFF.

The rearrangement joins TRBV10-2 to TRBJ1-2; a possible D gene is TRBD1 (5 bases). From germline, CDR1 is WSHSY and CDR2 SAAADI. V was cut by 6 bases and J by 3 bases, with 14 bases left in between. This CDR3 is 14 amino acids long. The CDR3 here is CASSMNRGDYGYTF. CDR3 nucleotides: TGCGCCAGCAGCATGAATAGGGGTGACTATGGCTACACCTTC.